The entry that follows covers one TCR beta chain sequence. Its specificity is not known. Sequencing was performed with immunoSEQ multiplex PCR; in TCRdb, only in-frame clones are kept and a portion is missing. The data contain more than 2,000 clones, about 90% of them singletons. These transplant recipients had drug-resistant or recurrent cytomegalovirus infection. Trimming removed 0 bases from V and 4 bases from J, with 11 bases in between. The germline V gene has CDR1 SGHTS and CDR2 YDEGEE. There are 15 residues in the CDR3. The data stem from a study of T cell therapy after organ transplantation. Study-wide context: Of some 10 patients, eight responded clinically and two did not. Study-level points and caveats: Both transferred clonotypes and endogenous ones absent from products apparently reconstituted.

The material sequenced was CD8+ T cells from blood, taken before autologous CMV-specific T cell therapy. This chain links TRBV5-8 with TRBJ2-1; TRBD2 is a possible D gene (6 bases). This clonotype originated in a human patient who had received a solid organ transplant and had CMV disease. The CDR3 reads CASSLGLGTYNEQFF. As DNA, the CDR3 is TGTGCCAGCAGCTTGGGACTAGGGACTTACAATGAGCAGTTCTTC.